Each of the 9 T cell receptor beta chains below was sequenced from the same sample in a study of molecular identifiers for immune sequencing clone quantification. TCRdb analysed the PCR reads with MiXCR anew, one entry per CDR3 protein. The sample lists a few hundred thousand distinct CDR3 sequences; over 20% were seen once. Sequenced: naive CD8+ T cells from blood, with Jurkat cell RNA spiked in. Subset denoted: FACS-sorted CD8+CD4-CCR7+CD45RA+ naive T cells. These receptors all come from a human donor in good health. Some libraries in this study had Jurkat cell RNA spiked in.

The chain joins TRBV6-2 or TRBV6-3 to TRBJ1-4; TRBD1 might be the D (5 bases). CDR1 MNHEY and CDR2 SVGEGT come from the germline V gene. V shed 6 bases and J shed 5 bases, with 19 bases lying between them. The CDR3 loop spans 16 amino acids. The CDR3 protein is CASSRARPRPNEKLFF. CDR3 nucleotides: TGTGCCAGCAGCAGGGCGAGGCCGAGACCAAATGAAAAACTGTTTTTT.

The J gene is TRBJ2-1, the V gene TRBV5-6, with 9 bases matching TRBD2. Per germline, CDR1 SGHDT and CDR2 YYEEEE. Trimming at V came to 4 bases and at J to 8 bases, leaving 25 bases not matched to a gene. The CDR3 spans 20 residues. The CDR3 nucleotides read TGTGCCAGCAGCGGCTTGGGGGGCCCAGCAGGAAGCGGGAGGAACGATGAGCAGTTCTTC. Amino acids: CASSGLGGPAGSGRNDEQFF.

This rearrangement joins TRBV30 to TRBJ2-3; 9 nucleotides align to TRBD1. Germline values: CDR1 GTSNPN, CDR2 SVGIG (reference sequence). The CDR3 contains 15 residues. V was clipped by 4 bases and J by 6 bases; unmatched bases: 11. This chain's CDR3 is CAWNPTGQGFDTQYF. The CDR3 nucleotides read TGTGCCTGGAATCCGACGGGACAGGGTTTCGATACGCAGTATTTT.

The CDR3 DNA sequence: TGTGCCAGCAGCTTATGGGGTAGCGGGAGCACCGGGGAGCTGTTTTTT. Translated, it gives CASSLWGSGSTGELFF. The chain employs TRBV7-3 and TRBJ2-2; 9 bases match TRBD2. This CDR3 spans 16 amino acids. CDR1 is SGHTA and CDR2 is FQGTGA in the germline V gene. With V trimmed by 2 bases and J by 4 bases, 5 bases remained unmatched.

This clonotype showed up many times. J is TRBJ2-7 and V is TRBV11-2; D is possibly TRBD2 (5 bases). The CDR3 length is 13 residues. Germline loops: CDR1 SGHAT, CDR2 FQNNGV. V lost 1 base and J 4 bases, leaving 8 bases between the germline ends. CDR3 in amino acids: CASSLVTGYEQYF. The DNA for the CDR3 is TGTGCCAGCAGCTTAGTTACGGGATACGAGCAGTACTTC.

This clonotype was counted many times. The rearrangement joins TRBV7-6 to TRBJ2-3; D is perhaps TRBD1 (5 bases). CDR1 and CDR2 from the germline V gene are SGHVS and FNYEAQ. This CDR3 is built from 16 residues. The V gene lost 2 bases and the J gene lost 4 bases, with 16 bases spanning the gap. In DNA, the CDR3 is TGTGCCAGCAGCTTATCCCCAGGTGGGGCCGCAGATACGCAGTATTTT. Translated, it gives CASSLSPGGAADTQYF.

The gene calls are TRBV5-3 and TRBJ1-6, with unresolved D. TRBV5-3 is filed as an ORF, its function uncertain. Trimming shortened V by 8 bases and J by 0 bases, and 18 bases separated the two germline ends. The length of the CDR3 is 17 residues. CDR3 sequence: CASGLEPGSSYNSPLHF. For the CDR3, the DNA is TGTGCCAGCGGCTTGGAGCCAGGAAGCTCCTATAATTCACCCCTCCACTTT.

This clonotype was counted between two and nine times. The chain carries TRBV4-3 and TRBJ2-2, with 12 nucleotides matching TRBD2. Germline CDR1 is LGHNA and CDR2 is YSLEER. Germline trimming cut 1 base from V and 9 bases from J; bases unmatched to any gene: 6. This CDR3 has 16 residues. The CDR3: CASSQGLAGDYWELFF. The CDR3 DNA is TGCGCCAGCAGCCAAGGACTAGCGGGAGATTACTGGGAGCTGTTTTTT.

This clonotype was found a few times. The chain joins TRBV5-1 to TRBJ2-7; D ambiguous. The CDR3 runs 14 residues. Trimming removed 3 bases at V and 1 base at J, with 11 bases between. CDR1 is SGHRS, CDR2 YFSETQ, per germline. The CDR3 DNA sequence: TGCGCCAGCAGCTCCCAGACGGATTCCTACGAGCAGTACTTC. This translates into CASSSQTDSYEQYF.